A single sample is the source of the 7 T cell receptor beta chains below, sequenced in a study of shared clonotypes between healthy human individuals. In the naive CD8 group, cells lacked CD45RO and were positively selected for CCR7, so terminally differentiated effector memory CD45RA+ cells were left out. Sequencing used immunoSEQ multiplex PCR; TCRdb keeps in-frame clones, though not all of them. The sample yields approximately 600,000 clones, 95% seen once. The material sequenced was naive CD8+ T cells sorted from blood. The receptors shown here come from a woman in her twenties or thirties in good health.

A note on this clone: The identical CDR3 is also encoded by other nucleotide sequences in the sample. The V gene is TRBV27, the J gene TRBJ1-5; tentatively, D is TRBD1 (6 bases). Germline CDR1 is MNHEY and CDR2 is SMNVEV (reference sequence). The germline V and J ends were trimmed by 6 bases and 1 base, with 10 bases remaining between them. There are 14 residues in the CDR3. CDR3 loop: CASRPGVSNQPQHF. The CDR3 DNA sequence: TGTGCCAGCAGACCAGGGGTAAGCAATCAGCCCCAGCATTTT.

The chain is built from TRBV27 and TRBJ1-5; tentative D call: TRBD1 (6 bases). V lost 3 bases and J 4 bases, leaving 10 bases between the germline ends. The length of the CDR3 is 14 residues. CDR1 and CDR2 (germline): MNHEY, SMNVEV (reference sequence). The CDR3 sequence is CASSLYRVNQPQHF. The CDR3 nucleotides read TGTGCCAGCAGTTTGTACAGGGTTAATCAGCCCCAGCATTTT.

The rearrangement links TRBV11-3 to TRBJ2-5, with D uncertain. V lost 6 bases to trimming and J lost 5 bases, with 13 bases between them. In germline, CDR1 is SGHNT, CDR2 YENEEA. The CDR3 has 13 amino acids. CDR3 DNA sequence: TGTGCCAGCAGAATCATGGCAGCTGAGACCCAGTACTTC. Translation gives CASRIMAAETQYF.

V is TRBV5-6 and J is TRBJ1-1; D unclear. Trimming left V 3 bases short and J 4 bases short, with 16 bases between. The germline V gene has CDR1 SGHDT and CDR2 YYEEEE. The CDR3 sequence is 15 residues long. Here the CDR3 DNA reads TGTGCCAGCAGCTCGGTGATGGGATTCGGCACTGAAGCTTTCTTT. It is translated as CASSSVMGFGTEAFF.

V usage is TRBV7-6 and J usage is TRBJ2-2; D remains ambiguous. The ends were cut back, 1 base at V and 5 bases at J, with 8 bases in the middle. This CDR3 comprises 14 residues. Germline V gives CDR1 SGHVS, CDR2 FNYEAQ. The CDR3 DNA follows: TGTGCCAGCAGCTTAGGCGGCAAAACCGGGGAGCTGTTTTTT. It is translated as CASSLGGKTGELFF.

The gene calls are TRBV7-8 and TRBJ2-5; perhaps D is TRBD1 or TRBD2 (6 bases each). The CDR3 is 13 residues long. V lost 2 bases to trimming and J lost 5 bases, with 9 bases between them. The V gene's germline CDR1 is SGHVS and CDR2 FQNEAQ. CDR3 in DNA: TGTGCCAGCAGCTTATTAGGGGGGGAGACCCAGTACTTC. It translates to CASSLLGGETQYF.

The genes are TRBV30 and TRBJ2-1; 9 bases are a match to TRBD2. This CDR3 is built from 13 residues. Germline assignment: CDR1 GTSNPN and CDR2 SVGIG (reference sequence). J gave up 7 bases and V 3 bases, and 4 bases lay outside the gene matches. CDR3 in DNA: TGTGCCTGGAGGACTAGCGGCGAGAATGAGCAGTTCTTC. Its translation: CAWRTSGENEQFF.